This T cell receptor beta chain was identified in a study of blood T cell repertoires in COVID-19. The repertoire was sequenced with immunoSEQ multiplex PCR; TCRdb's copy has only in-frame clones and lacks some. The table records about 210,000 clones, approximately 81% of them present only once. The CDR3 consists of 14 residues. Germline V CDR1 and CDR2: SQVTM, ANQGSEA. Trimming removed 0 bases at V and 6 bases at J, with 14 bases between. This clone was detected a few times. This chain connects TRBV29-1 to TRBJ1-2, with D possibly matching TRBD1 (6 bases). This clonotype was sampled from a woman between 45 and 65 years old with acute COVID-19. The sequenced sample consisted of PBMCs or T cells enriched from blood (not recorded which). This chain's CDR3 is CSVEDTTGMDGYTF. CDR3 coding DNA: TGCAGCGTTGAAGACACTACAGGGATGGATGGCTACACCTTC.